This T cell receptor (beta chain) was recovered during a study of blood T cell repertoires in COVID-19. Study background: The study drew acute and convalescent COVID-19 samples from the United States, Italy and Spain. Nucleic acid was either cDNA or gDNA, and it came from T cells, B-cell-depleted T cells, or PBMCs.

This CDR3 contains 15 residues. Germline-derived CDR1 and CDR2 are MNHEY and SVGAGI. Trimming at V came to 6 bases and at J to 5 bases, leaving 7 bases not matched to a gene. Assay: immunoSEQ multiplex PCR; the TCRdb copy retains only in-frame clones and omits some. Of fewer than 300,000 clones listed, roughly 84% are singletons. Enrolled during active infection, Seattle patients were then followed longitudinally. The sample comprised peripheral blood. This rearrangement joins TRBV6-5 to TRBJ2-1; 10 bases map to TRBD2. This receptor was identified in a person between 65 and 79 years old with COVID-19, enrolled during active disease. In DNA, the CDR3 is TGTGCCAGCAGGAAGAGTAGCGGGAGGAACAATGAGCAGTTCTTC. Translating gives CASRKSSGRNNEQFF.